One sample yielded the 30 T cell receptor beta chains listed below, sequenced in a study of T cells after yellow fever vaccination. TCRdb redid the calling of the 5' RACE reads with MiXCR, one entry per CDR3 protein. In the table there are 150,000 or so distinct CDR3 sequences, 6% to 7.5% of which are singletons. The material sequenced was CD4+ T cells sorted from PBMCs, taken around 5 days after the first yellow fever vaccination. These receptors were obtained from a young man who received the YFV17D yellow fever vaccine.

This clonotype came up many times. V is TRBV5-1 and J is TRBJ2-1; 12 positions match TRBD2. V lost 4 bases to trimming and J lost 5 bases; unmatched junction nucleotides: 4. CDR1 SGHRS and CDR2 YFSETQ come from the germline V gene. CDR3 length: 15 residues. CDR3 sequence: CASSPGLAGDNEQFF. For the CDR3, the DNA is TGCGCCAGCAGCCCGGGACTAGCGGGTGACAATGAGCAGTTCTTC.

The table lists this clonotype with many counts. V is TRBV20-1 and J is TRBJ2-7; the D gene is possibly TRBD2 (6 bases). V lost 6 bases and J lost 6, with 18 bases in between. The germline gives CDR1 DFQATT, CDR2 SNEGSKA (reference sequence). This CDR3 contains 13 residues. In DNA, the CDR3 is TGCAGTGCCAGTCCTGGGGTGGGAGGCGAGCAGTACTTC. Protein sequence: CSASPGVGGEQYF.

In this sample, this clonotype turned up many times. The chain uses TRBV9 and TRBJ2-2; tentative D call: TRBD2 (6 bases). The CDR3 sequence is 13 residues long. Germline CDR1 reads SGDLS; CDR2 reads YYNGEE. Trimming cost V 7 bases and J 4 bases, with 11 bases left between them. CDR3 sequence reads: CASAGTPTGELFF. CDR3 coding DNA: TGTGCCAGCGCAGGGACTCCCACCGGGGAGCTGTTTTTT.

This chain connects TRBV7-2 to TRBJ1-2, with D unresolved. Trimming stripped 4 bases from V and 0 bases from J, with 3 bases between. The length of the CDR3 is 12 residues. CDR1 SGHTA and CDR2 FQGNSA come from the germline V gene. CDR3 amino acids: CASSSSNYGYTF. CDR3 DNA sequence: TGTGCCAGCAGCTCCTCTAACTATGGCTACACCTTC.

The chain carries TRBV3-1 and TRBJ1-2, with D possibly being TRBD1 (5 bases). CDR1 LGHDT and CDR2 YNNKEL come from the germline V gene (reference sequence). The ends were cut back, 0 bases at V and 5 bases at J, with 13 bases in the middle. This CDR3 spans 15 amino acids. CDR3 loop: CASSQDPGTQYGYTF. CDR3 bases: TGTGCCAGCAGCCAAGATCCGGGGACGCAATATGGCTACACCTTC.

The chain links TRBV5-1 to TRBJ1-1; D remains unclear. V lost 4 bases and J lost 3, with 13 bases in between. Looked up from germline, CDR1 is SGHRS and CDR2 is YFSETQ. This CDR3 spans 14 amino acids. CDR3 residues: CASSASSEDTEAFF. For the CDR3, the DNA is TGCGCCAGCAGCGCCTCGTCAGAAGACACTGAAGCTTTCTTT.

This clonotype was seen a handful of times. The V gene is TRBV7-3, the J gene TRBJ2-3, with D possibly TRBD2 on 6 matching bases. In germline, CDR1 is SGHTA, CDR2 FQGTGA. V gave up 5 bases and J gave up 0 bases, with 18 bases separating them. The CDR3 is 17 amino acids. This CDR3 is CASSPLTGVSSTDTQYF. CDR3 in DNA: TGTGCCAGCAGCCCGCTTACGGGAGTCTCGAGCACAGATACGCAGTATTTT.

This clonotype was observed a few times. The chain uses TRBV20-1 and TRBJ2-2; D is possibly TRBD2 (6 bases). Per the germline V gene, CDR1 is DFQATT and CDR2 is SNEGSKA (reference sequence). V lost 3 bases and J lost 10, with 12 bases in between. This CDR3 comprises 12 residues. The CDR3 DNA is TGCAGTGCTAGGGCGGGGCAAGTGGAGCTGTTTTTT. As protein: CSARAGQVELFF.

As regards this clonotype: With a much larger clone just one base away, this may be a read error. The rearrangement uses TRBV7-6 and TRBJ2-7, with D perhaps matching TRBD2 (6 bases). Germline assignment: CDR1 SGHVS and CDR2 FNYEAQ. V shed 5 bases and J shed 9 bases, with 17 bases lying between them. CDR3 length equals 13 residues. CDR3 sequence: CASSPRSEGGQYF. The CDR3 nucleotides read TGTGCCAGCAGCCCACGGTCGGAGGGTGGGCAGTACTTC.

This clonotype was seen a handful of times. The CDR3 nucleotides are TGTGCCACCAGCAGAGCCGCCCGACGACTAGCGGGGGGACTCACGGAGCAGTTCTTC. This translates into CATSRAARRLAGGLTEQFF. The V call is TRBV15, the J call TRBJ2-1; 13 bases are a match to TRBD2. J was trimmed by 10 bases and V by 1 base; bases with no gene match: 16. Germline V lookup: CDR1 LNHNV, CDR2 YYDKDF (reference sequence). The CDR3 has 19 amino acids.

This clonotype was counted ten times or more. This chain connects TRBV6-6 to TRBJ1-4; D possibly corresponds to TRBD1 (6 bases). The V gene's germline CDR1 is MNHNY and CDR2 SVGAGI (reference sequence). Trimming cost V 5 bases and J 6 bases, with 10 bases left between them. The CDR3 loop spans 13 amino acids. CDR3 residues: CASSPTGDEKLFF. The CDR3 region has the DNA TGTGCCAGCAGTCCGACAGGAGATGAAAAACTGTTTTTT.

This clonotype was found many times. The chain carries TRBV12-3 or TRBV12-4 and TRBJ2-2; 13 positions agree with TRBD2. The CDR3 totals 17 residues. Trimming removed 5 bases from V and 0 bases from J; junction bases left unmatched: 3. CDR3 amino acids: CASSPGLAGANTGELFF. The CDR3 DNA reads TGTGCCAGCAGTCCTGGACTAGCGGGGGCGAACACCGGGGAGCTGTTTTTT.

V gene TRBV3-1 combines with J gene TRBJ2-2; maybe TRBD2 (7 bases). V lost 6 bases and J lost 7, with 15 bases in between. There are 14 residues in the CDR3. Germline CDR1 is LGHDT and CDR2 is YNNKEL (reference sequence). CDR3 amino acids: CASSRGGAGGELFF. CDR3 nucleotides: TGTGCCAGCAGTCGCGGGGGCGCAGGCGGGGAGCTGTTTTTT. Based on the CDR3 plus reference TRBV3-1 and TRBJ2-2, the full variable domain is DTAVSQTPKYLVTQMGNDKSIKCEQNLGHDTMYWYKQDSKKFLKIMFSYNNKELIINETVPNRFSPKSPDKAHLNLHINSLELGDSAVYFCASSRGGAGGELFFGEGSRLTVL.

This clonotype showed up many times. This chain joins TRBV20-1 and TRBJ2-1; no definite D call. CDR1 DFQATT and CDR2 SNEGSKA come from the germline V gene (reference sequence). CDR3 size: 10 residues. The V end lost 2 bases, the J end lost 5 bases, and 1 base lay between the germline ends. Here the CDR3 reads CSARHNEQFF. The DNA of the CDR3 is TGCAGTGCTAGACACAATGAGCAGTTCTTC.

The chain couples TRBV20-1 to TRBJ2-7, with 7 bases aligning to TRBD1. The CDR3 has 12 amino acids. Germline V gives CDR1 DFQATT, CDR2 SNEGSKA (reference sequence). V lost 4 bases to trimming and J lost 2 bases; unmatched junction nucleotides: 2. Written as DNA, the CDR3 is TGCAGTGCTATGACAGGGACCTACGAGCAGTACTTC. This encodes CSAMTGTYEQYF.

This clonotype was picked up many times. The rearrangement joins TRBV23-1 to TRBJ2-2; 7 bases fit TRBD1. TRBV23-1 is annotated as an ORF whose role is uncertain. The V and J ends lost 3 bases and 4 bases, in that order; junction bases with no gene match: 17. This CDR3 comprises 19 residues. CDR3 in amino acids: CASSQGTVSRGQGTGELFF. The CDR3 region has the DNA TGCGCCAGCAGTCAGGGAACGGTCTCAAGGGGGCAAGGCACCGGGGAGCTGTTTTTT.

The chain links TRBV7-9 to TRBJ1-2; unclear D gene. Germline V gene lookup returns CDR1 SEHNR and CDR2 FQNEAQ (reference sequence). The CDR3 length is 14 residues. The germline V and J ends were trimmed by 1 base and 7 bases, with 13 bases remaining between them. The CDR3 DNA reads as TGTGCCAGCAGCTTAGGCCCCCAGGCTCGTGGCTACACCTTC. This encodes CASSLGPQARGYTF.

This rearrangement joins TRBV6-1 to TRBJ2-1; 11 bases map to TRBD2. Trimming removed 6 bases from V and 5 bases from J; junction bases left unmatched: 6. CDR3 length equals 15 residues. The germline V gene has CDR1 MNHNS and CDR2 SASEGT. The CDR3 bases are TGTGCCAGCAGCCGACTAGCGGGGTTCAACAATGAGCAGTTCTTC. This gives the protein CASSRLAGFNNEQFF.

This clonotype came up a few times. This chain uses TRBV7-9 with TRBJ2-5; possible D gene TRBD1, 6 bases. CDR3 length equals 14 residues. V was trimmed by 3 bases and J by 7 bases, leaving 15 bases between them. Germline-derived CDR1 and CDR2 are SEHNR and FQNEAQ (reference sequence). This CDR3 reads CASSFVTGQGTQYF. DNA for the CDR3: TGTGCCAGCAGCTTTGTCACAGGGCAGGGGACCCAGTACTTC. Supplemented by reference TRBV7-9 and TRBJ2-5, the full variable domain reads DTGVSQNPRHKITKRGQNVTFRCDPISEHNRLYWYRQTLGQGPEFLTYFQNEAQLEKSRLLSDRFSAERPKGSFSTLEIQRTEQGDSAMYLCASSFVTGQGTQYFGPGTRLLVL.

This clonotype showed up many times. The V gene is TRBV7-9, the J gene TRBJ2-1; D may correspond to TRBD1 or TRBD2 (6 bases each). Per the germline V gene, CDR1 is SEHNR and CDR2 is FQNEAQ (reference sequence). Trimming cost V 2 bases and J 7 bases, with 18 bases left between them. This CDR3 has 16 amino acids. CDR3 amino acids: CASSLRKGGPGNEQFF. The CDR3 nucleotides read TGTGCCAGCAGCTTACGGAAGGGGGGCCCGGGGAATGAGCAGTTCTTC.

Many counts were recorded for this clonotype. The CDR3 coding sequence is TGCGCCAGCAGCTTCGTTGGGGGAGACACTGAAGCTTTCTTT. Protein: CASSFVGGDTEAFF. This chain joins TRBV5-1 and TRBJ1-1, with D maybe TRBD1 (5 bases). The CDR3 contains 14 residues. The ends were cut back, 2 bases at V and 3 bases at J, with 11 bases in the middle. Germline lookup yields CDR1 SGHRS and CDR2 YFSETQ.

This clonotype showed up many times. The chain is built from TRBV12-3 or TRBV12-4 and TRBJ2-1; TRBD2 agrees at 13 bases. This CDR3 has 18 residues. Trimming removed 7 bases from V and 0 bases from J; junction bases left unmatched: 9. In DNA form, the CDR3 reads TGTGCCAGCAACCCAAAACTAGCGGGGGGGCTCTCCTACAATGAGCAGTTCTTC. Translating gives CASNPKLAGGLSYNEQFF.

With regard to this clonotype: A much bigger clone sits one base away, suggesting this may be a read error. The V and J genes are TRBV7-9 and TRBJ1-2; D gene unclear. Germline values: CDR1 SEHNR, CDR2 FQNEAQ (reference sequence). The CDR3 spans 12 residues. The CDR3 spells CAISSTDLGYTF. The CDR3 coding sequence is TGTGCCATCAGCTCTACGGACCTTGGCTACACCTTC.

This clonotype was seen a few times. V gene TRBV7-2 combines with J gene TRBJ1-5, with TRBD1 identical over 11 bases. The J segment lost 4 bases and the V segment lost 3 bases, leaving 8 bases of the junction unmatched. This CDR3 comprises 17 residues. The V gene's germline CDR1 is SGHTA and CDR2 FQGNSA. CDR3 amino acids: CASSLGQGDIWNQPQHF. The CDR3 nucleotides read TGTGCCAGCAGCTTGGGACAGGGGGACATCTGGAATCAGCCCCAGCATTTT.

This clonotype was seen at least ten times. The gene calls are TRBV29-1 and TRBJ2-5; tentatively, D is TRBD1 or TRBD2 (5 bases each). Germline-derived CDR1 and CDR2 are SQVTM and ANQGSEA. The CDR3 spans 13 residues. The V gene lost 3 bases and the J gene lost 5 bases, with 13 bases spanning the gap. CDR3 protein: CSVDPGARETQYF. CDR3 nucleotide sequence: TGCAGCGTTGACCCCGGGGCGAGGGAGACCCAGTACTTC.

The sample holds many counts of this clonotype. The CDR3 is CASSPKTSAWGTDTQYF. In DNA form, the CDR3 reads TGTGCCAGCAGCCCGAAGACTAGCGCATGGGGCACAGATACGCAGTATTTT. The J gene is TRBJ2-3, the V gene TRBV7-2; 8 bases map to TRBD2. From germline, CDR1 is SGHTA and CDR2 FQGNSA. The CDR3 is made up of 17 amino acids. The ends lost 5 bases at V and 1 base at J; junction bases unmatched: 11.

This clonotype was observed at least ten times. This chain uses TRBV12-3 or TRBV12-4 with TRBJ1-1, with TRBD1 matching 10 bases. The CDR3 loop spans 14 amino acids. J lost 7 bases, V lost 3 bases, and 5 bases had no gene match. CDR3 loop: CASSLTGGGGEAFF. Here the CDR3 DNA reads TGTGCCAGCAGTTTGACAGGGGGCGGGGGTGAAGCTTTCTTT.

The chain has TRBV12-5 and TRBJ2-2, with 13 bases aligning to TRBD2. Germline assignment: CDR1 LGHNT and CDR2 FRNRAP. The junction had 10 bases not matched to a gene; V was cut back by 6 bases and J by 0 bases. This CDR3 is built from 19 residues. CDR3 protein: CASGTPALAGGSNTGELFF. The CDR3 DNA reads as TGTGCTAGTGGCACTCCTGCACTAGCGGGGGGGTCGAACACCGGGGAGCTGTTTTTT.

There are many counts of this clonotype. The chain is built from TRBV7-8 and TRBJ2-3; 7 bases fit TRBD2. This CDR3 spans 15 amino acids. Germline V gives CDR1 SGHVS, CDR2 FQNEAQ. V gave up 1 base and J gave up 6 bases; unmatched junction bases: 7. The CDR3 sequence is CASSLDGQGGDTQYF. The CDR3 DNA reads as TGTGCCAGCAGCTTAGATGGGCAGGGAGGGGATACGCAGTATTTT. Variable domain in full (rest from reference TRBV7-8 and TRBJ2-3): GAGVSQSPRYKVAKRGQDVALRCDPISGHVSLFWYQQALGQGPEFLTYFQNEAQLDKSGLPSDRFFAERPEGSVSTLKIQRTQQEDSAVYLCASSLDGQGGDTQYFGPGTRLTVL.

This rearrangement joins TRBV11-3 to TRBJ2-1; D not resolved. V was clipped by 1 base and J by 6 bases, with 7 bases between them. The germline V gene has CDR1 SGHNT and CDR2 YENEEA. CDR3 length equals 13 residues. CDR3 nucleotide sequence: TGTGCCAGCAGCTTAGGCCCGGCCAATGAGCAGTTCTTC. As protein: CASSLGPANEQFF. Looking up the rest from reference TRBV11-3 and TRBJ2-1 gives the full variable domain: EAGVVQSPRYKIIEKKQPVAFWCNPISGHNTLYWYLQNLGQGPELLIRYENEEAVDDSQLPKDRFSAERLKGVDSTLKIQPAELGDSAVYLCASSLGPANEQFFGPGTRLTVL.